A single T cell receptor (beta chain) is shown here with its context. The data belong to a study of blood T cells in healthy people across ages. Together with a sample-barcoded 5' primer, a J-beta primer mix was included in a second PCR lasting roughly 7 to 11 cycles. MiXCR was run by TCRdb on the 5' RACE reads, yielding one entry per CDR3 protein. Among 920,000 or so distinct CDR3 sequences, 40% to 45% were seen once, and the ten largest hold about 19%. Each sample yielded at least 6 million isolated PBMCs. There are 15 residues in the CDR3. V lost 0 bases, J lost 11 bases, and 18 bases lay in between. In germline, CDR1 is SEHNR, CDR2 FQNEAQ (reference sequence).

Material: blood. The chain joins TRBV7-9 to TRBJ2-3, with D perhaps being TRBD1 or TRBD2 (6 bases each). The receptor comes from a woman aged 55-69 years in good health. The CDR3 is CASSLAEVRGEKQYF. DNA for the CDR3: TGTGCCAGCAGCTTAGCGGAGGTGAGGGGGGAGAAGCAGTATTTT.